The rows below give T cell receptor beta chains drawn from one sample of a study of shared clonotypes between healthy human individuals. The protocol was immunoSEQ multiplex PCR, while the TCRdb copy is restricted to in-frame clones and leaves out a portion. Seen here are around 2,000,000 clones, about 95% observed once, and the top ten hold 0.9% to 1.5%. The source material was naive CD8+ T cells sorted from blood. Source of these receptors: a man aged 18 to 29 in good health. The CDR3 runs from the conserved cysteine through the conserved F or W.

V: TRBV5-4; CDR3: CASSGGTGSSYEQYF
V: TRBV27; CDR3: CASSLTGDTYEQYF
V: TRBV19; CDR3: CASSMEGQGHQPQHF
V: TRBV6-1; CDR3: CASSEVAPGLGNEQFF
V: TRBV19; CDR3: CASRWTGSSYEQYF
V: TRBV29-1; CDR3: CSVEVYSDYEQYF
V: TRBV2; CDR3: CASSEALFGGLADIQYF
V: TRBV29-1; CDR3: CSVEFTSGKNYEQYF
V: TRBV6-1; CDR3: CASSEAGGWAWTQYF
V: TRBV9; CDR3: CASSPWDGDTQYF
V: TRBV2; CDR3: CASSGQGASEAFF
V: TRBV5-8; CDR3: CASSLVAVQETQYF
V: TRBV11-2; CDR3: CASSPGTSGQETQYF
V: TRBV4-1; CDR3: CASSLSRSLNTEAFF
V: TRBV11-2; CDR3: CASSLSGGNTEAFF
V: TRBV18; CDR3: CASSPTGTEAFF